The clone carrying this T cell receptor beta chain was seen a single time. Its antigen is unidentified. The sample comes from a study of a mutant IDH1 vaccine in newly diagnosed glioma. This table comes from immunoSEQ multiplex PCR, and its TCRdb copy is limited to in-frame clones, with some not included. The data show 52,000 or so clones, 81% seen once. Per germline, CDR1 SGHDT and CDR2 YYEEEE. This CDR3 region has 15 residues. Trimming stripped 5 bases from V and 2 bases from J, with 13 bases between. Time point given: week 23, last vaccination. Each dose of the vaccine consisted of 300 ug of mutant IDH1 20-mer peptide, with topical imiquimod.

The clonotype originates from a middle-aged woman with glioma. Some clones in this sample may be carry-over from other donors' samples. The chain is built from TRBV5-6 and TRBJ2-2; D is perhaps TRBD2 (5 bases). The source was PBMCs, collected from a glioma patient whose treatment included an IDH1 peptide vaccine. This CDR3 is CASRPLGNNTGELFF. CDR3 in DNA: TGTGCCAGCAGGCCACTAGGGAATAACACCGGGGAGCTGTTTTTT.